The 10 T cell receptor beta chains listed next were all sequenced from one sample in a study of early T cells in non-severe SARS-CoV-2 infection (dated by TCRdb to the early 2020s). Library construction relied on 5' RACE. These reads were obtained on a NextSeq 500. The raw public reads went through TCRdb reprocessing: fastp at Q25, MiXCR clone calling, in-frame beta chains kept. Each CDR3 protein gets just one entry, which takes the most common genes and DNA from the rows behind it. The sample profile shows about 60,000 distinct CDR3 sequences; 12% of them were found once. The ten largest account for roughly 4.2% of the sample. Sequencing used whole blood. These receptors came from an adult who was a healthcare worker with PCR-confirmed SARS-CoV-2 infection or an uninfected control (not recorded which).

This clonotype was counted ten times or more. The chain has TRBV7-9 and TRBJ2-3; D is unresolved. V was trimmed by 1 base and J by 5 bases, leaving 7 bases between them. The CDR3 runs 13 residues. Germline V lookup: CDR1 SEHNR, CDR2 FQNEAQ (reference sequence). The CDR3 coding sequence is TGTGCCAGCAGCTTAGGAATGCGAGATACGCAGTATTTT. Encoded protein: CASSLGMRDTQYF.

This clonotype was observed many times. The rearrangement links TRBV6-5 to TRBJ2-2; a possible D gene is TRBD2 (5 bases). Germline-derived CDR1 and CDR2 are MNHEY and SVGAGI. The CDR3 consists of 16 residues. V lost 0 bases to trimming and J lost 3 bases, with 11 bases between them. The CDR3: CASSYSITADTGELFF. CDR3 coding DNA: TGTGCCAGCAGTTACTCGATAACAGCGGACACCGGGGAGCTGTTTTTT.

This clonotype came up a few times. V usage is TRBV20-1 and J usage is TRBJ1-2, with unresolved D. V was trimmed by 4 bases and J by 4 bases, leaving 10 bases between them. The CDR3 runs to 12 residues. Looked up from germline, CDR1 is DFQATT and CDR2 is SNEGSKA (reference sequence). CDR3 sequence: CSAIEKAYGYTF. CDR3 DNA: TGCAGTGCTATAGAGAAAGCCTATGGCTACACCTTC.

This clonotype was seen ten or more times. CDR3 DNA sequence: TGCAGTGCTAGGGAAATACAGGCGGGGGACACTGAAGCTTTCTTT. Its translation is CSAREIQAGDTEAFF. V gene TRBV20-1 combines with J gene TRBJ1-1, with TRBD1 as a possible D gene (5 bases). This CDR3 contains 15 residues. V gave up 3 bases and J gave up 3 bases, with 17 bases separating them. The germline gives CDR1 DFQATT, CDR2 SNEGSKA (reference sequence).

This clonotype was seen repeatedly, ten times or more. J is TRBJ2-3 and V is TRBV20-1, with D possibly being TRBD2 (6 bases). CDR1 is DFQATT and CDR2 is SNEGSKA in the germline V gene (reference sequence). This CDR3 is 16 amino acids long. Trimming took 0 bases from V and 3 from J, leaving 16 bases between them. The CDR3 reads CSARDGGAVWTDTQYF. For the CDR3, the DNA is TGCAGTGCTAGAGATGGCGGGGCGGTCTGGACAGATACGCAGTATTTT.

The V call is TRBV6-1, the J call TRBJ2-7; D gene uncertain. The CDR3 has 15 residues. Germline V CDR1 and CDR2: MNHNS, SASEGT. Trimming removed 7 bases from V and 0 bases from J, with 16 bases in between. The CDR3 spells CASKLDDIVSYEQYF. DNA of the CDR3: TGTGCCAGCAAATTGGACGACATCGTCTCCTACGAGCAGTACTTC.

This clonotype was picked up a small number of times. The chain has TRBV6-1 and TRBJ2-1; 10 nucleotides align to TRBD2. Trimming removed 10 bases from V and 2 bases from J; junction bases left unmatched: 11. Germline CDR1 reads MNHNS; CDR2 reads SASEGT. CDR3 length equals 16 residues. Written as DNA, the CDR3 is TGTGCCACCAGCCCTAATAGCGGGGGGACCTACAATGAGCAGTTCTTC. Amino acids: CATSPNSGGTYNEQFF.

This clonotype has at least ten counts. The V and J genes are TRBV5-5 and TRBJ2-3, with D unresolved. The germline V gene encodes CDR1 SGHKS and CDR2 YYEKEE (reference sequence). The CDR3 spans 10 residues. The V end lost 7 bases, the J end lost 6 bases, and 6 bases lay between the germline ends. The CDR3 here is CASGTDTQYF. The CDR3 bases are TGTGCCAGCGGAACGGATACGCAGTATTTT.

The chain recombines TRBV7-8 with TRBJ2-7; TRBD1 is a possible D gene (6 bases). Between the trimmed V and J ends, which lost 6 bases and 3 bases, there was a span of 15 bases. Germline V gives CDR1 SGHVS, CDR2 FQNEAQ. The CDR3 runs to 14 residues. The CDR3 sequence is CASRLTGIHYEQYF. The CDR3 DNA reads TGTGCCAGCAGACTTACAGGGATCCACTACGAGCAGTACTTC. Filled out from reference TRBV7-8 and TRBJ2-7, the complete variable domain reads GAGVSQSPRYKVAKRGQDVALRCDPISGHVSLFWYQQALGQGPEFLTYFQNEAQLDKSGLPSDRFFAERPEGSVSTLKIQRTQQEDSAVYLCASRLTGIHYEQYFGPGTRLTVT.

The chain recombines TRBV12-3 or TRBV12-4 with TRBJ2-1; 12 nucleotides agree with TRBD2. The CDR3 runs to 16 residues. V trimming: 2 bases; J trimming: 7 bases; junction bases outside the gene matches: 6. CDR3 protein: CASSLWLAGGDNEQFF. CDR3 DNA: TGTGCCAGCAGTTTATGGCTAGCGGGGGGGGATAATGAGCAGTTCTTC.